The next 20 T cell receptor beta chains were all read from a single sample in a study of beta chain features in type 1 diabetes (dated by TCRdb to the late 2010s). The library was prepared using the immunoSEQ multiplex PCR assay. All of the isolated RNA was reverse transcribed with the High Capacity cDNA Reverse Transcription Kit, so expressed TCRB transcripts were sequenced. The clones in this table, taken by TCRdb from immuneACCESS, are in-frame only. Not every clone is retained; where verified, under half of the shortfall comes from an unresolved V gene, and the cause of the rest is unknown. Across this sample there are more than 130,000 clones, with 6.9% seen only once. The ten largest clonotypes hold about 1.4% of the sample. The specimen sequenced was central memory CD4+ T cells from blood. These receptors all stem from a woman aged 25 to 39 in good health.

This clone has just a few counts. The V call is TRBV7-2, the J call TRBJ2-1; 10 bases fit TRBD2. Trimming cost V 4 bases and J 7 bases; bases outside gene matches: 7. The CDR3 has 15 amino acids. The germline CDR1 and CDR2 sequences are SGHTA and FQGNSA. The CDR3 sequence: CASSSLAGALNEQFF. As DNA, the CDR3 is TGTGCCAGCAGCTCTCTAGCGGGAGCATTGAATGAGCAGTTCTTC.

V gene TRBV10-3 combines with J gene TRBJ2-3; the match to TRBD1 covers 9 bases. This CDR3 spans 15 amino acids. Trimming removed 6 bases from V and 1 base from J; junction bases left unmatched: 5. Germline V CDR1 and CDR2: ENHRY, SYGVKD. CDR3 region: CAIRGGTGRTDTQYF. Written as DNA, the CDR3 is TGTGCCATCAGGGGAGGGACAGGGCGCACAGATACGCAGTATTTT.

This clone was detected ten times or more. The chain recombines TRBV18 with TRBJ2-3, with TRBD1 as a possible D gene (6 bases). CDR1 is KGHSH and CDR2 is LQKENI in the germline V gene. V was shortened by 3 bases and J by 2 bases, with 12 bases between the two germline ends. The length of the CDR3 is 15 residues. DNA of the CDR3: TGTGCCAGCTCACCGCAAGGACAGAACACAGATACGCAGTATTTT. The encoded protein is CASSPQGQNTDTQYF. Full variable domain (rest looked up from reference TRBV18 and TRBJ2-3): NAGVMQNPRHLVRRRGQEARLRCSPMKGHSHVYWYRQLPEEGLKFMVYLQKENIIDESGMPKERFSAEFPKEGPSILRIQQVVRGDSAAYFCASSPQGQNTDTQYFGPGTRLTVL.

The chain couples TRBV18 to TRBJ2-7, with 10 bases lining up with TRBD1. Germline V gene data show CDR1 as KGHSH and CDR2 as LQKENI. The CDR3 totals 13 residues. V lost 2 bases and J lost 5; bases outside the gene matches: 0. The CDR3 spells CASSPGTGDEQYF. The CDR3, as DNA: TGTGCCAGCTCACCAGGGACAGGGGACGAGCAGTACTTC.

The rearrangement uses TRBV19 and TRBJ2-3; no clear D gene. This CDR3 region has 15 residues. V shed 3 bases and J shed 0 bases, with 10 bases lying between them. Germline V gene sequence: CDR1 LNHDA, CDR2 SQIVND (reference sequence). The CDR3 reads CASSMGSYSTDTQYF. CDR3 DNA: TGTGCCAGTAGTATGGGCTCCTATAGCACAGATACGCAGTATTTT.

This rearrangement joins TRBV28 to TRBJ2-7; D call uncertain. V lost 5 bases, J lost 5 bases, and 13 bases lay in between. The length of the CDR3 is 13 residues. CDR1 is MDHEN, CDR2 SYDVKM, per germline. CDR3 amino acids: CASSAPAVDEQYF. CDR3 bases: TGTGCCAGCAGTGCCCCGGCGGTGGACGAGCAGTACTTC.

V gene TRBV5-4 combines with J gene TRBJ2-5; 7 bases line up with TRBD1. V gave up 5 bases and J gave up 3 bases; unmatched junction bases: 7. Germline CDR1 and CDR2: SGHNT and YYREEE (reference sequence). This CDR3 region has 14 residues. The CDR3 sequence is CASSPAGQEETQYF. CDR3 sequence (DNA): TGTGCCAGCAGTCCCGCTGGACAGGAAGAGACCCAGTACTTC. Looking up the rest from reference TRBV5-4 and TRBJ2-5 gives the full variable domain: ETGVTQSPTHLIKTRGQQVTLRCSSQSGHNTVSWYQQALGQGPQFIFQYYREEENGRGNFPPRFSGLQFPNYSSELNVNALELDDSALYLCASSPAGQEETQYFGPGTRLLVL.

This clone was seen a handful of times. This chain connects TRBV6-6 to TRBJ1-2, with TRBD1 identical over 7 bases. Germline CDR1 reads MNHNY; CDR2 reads SVGAGI (reference sequence). The CDR3 has 15 amino acids. The V and J ends lost 2 bases and 2 bases, in that order; junction bases with no gene match: 5. CDR3 loop: CASSYPEQGNYGYTF. CDR3 coding DNA: TGTGCCAGCAGTTACCCAGAACAGGGGAACTATGGCTACACCTTC.

Remarks on this clone: The junction and the germline gene differ at one end; a read error may be behind it. The J gene is TRBJ2-3, the V gene TRBV7-7, with D possibly matching TRBD2 (6 bases). CDR1 is SSHAT, CDR2 FNYEAQ, per germline (reference sequence). The CDR3 contains 15 residues. CDR3 sequence reads: CASSLVGTGTDTQYF. The CDR3 coding sequence is TGTGCTAGCAGCTTAGTAGGGACTGGCACAGATACGCAGTATTTT.

This clone was observed at least ten times. CDR3 sequence reads: CASSLTGEADTQYF. The CDR3 nucleotides read TGCGCCAGCAGCTTGACAGGGGAGGCAGATACGCAGTATTTT. The V and J genes are TRBV5-1 and TRBJ2-3; weak D call: TRBD1 (7 bases). V dropped 1 base and J dropped 4 bases, with 10 bases sitting between them. Germline V CDR1 and CDR2: SGHRS, YFSETQ. The CDR3 runs 14 residues.

The sample holds one count of this clone. V usage is TRBV6-5 and J usage is TRBJ2-2; TRBD1 matches 8 bases. Germline V gene lookup returns CDR1 MNHEY and CDR2 SVGAGI. V was clipped by 2 bases and J by 5 bases; unmatched bases: 4. The CDR3 totals 15 residues. The CDR3 DNA reads TGTGCCAGCAGTTACGGACAGGGTGGGACCGGGGAGCTGTTTTTT. Translating it yields CASSYGQGGTGELFF.

In its sample, this clone was seen many times. The same CDR3 arises from other DNA sequences in this sample as well. The rearrangement uses TRBV7-9 and TRBJ2-7; 7 bases are a match to TRBD2. Germline CDR1 reads SEHNR; CDR2 reads FQNEAQ (reference sequence). The CDR3 loop spans 14 amino acids. The V and J ends lost 1 base and 6 bases, in that order; junction bases with no gene match: 6. Written as DNA, the CDR3 is TGTGCCAGCAGCTTAGATGGCGCTAGCGGCGAGCAGTACTTC. Its translation: CASSLDGASGEQYF.

Many counts were recorded for this clone. The chain employs TRBV30 and TRBJ1-2; D remains unclear. The CDR3 consists of 14 residues. The germline V gene has CDR1 GTSNPN and CDR2 SVGIG (reference sequence). Trimming took off 1 base at V and 7 bases at J, with 16 bases between the two ends. This CDR3 reads CAWSENLVAGGYTF. Here the CDR3 DNA reads TGTGCCTGGAGTGAGAATTTGGTCGCCGGTGGCTACACCTTC. The full variable domain, rest sourced from reference TRBV30 and TRBJ1-2, is SQTIHQWPATLVQPVGSPLSLECTVEGTSNPNLYWYRQAAGRGLQLLFYSVGIGQISSEVPQNLSASRPQDRQFILSSKKLLLSDSGFYLCAWSENLVAGGYTFGSGTRLTVV.

The rearrangement joins TRBV30 to TRBJ1-1, with TRBD1 identical over 7 bases. Germline V gene sequence: CDR1 GTSNPN, CDR2 SVGIG (reference sequence). The CDR3 spans 14 residues. V lost 5 bases and J lost 4; bases outside the gene matches: 10. The chain's CDR3 is CAWEITGAGTEAFF. For the CDR3, the DNA is TGTGCCTGGGAGATTACAGGGGCGGGCACTGAAGCTTTCTTT.

The V and J genes are TRBV10-3 and TRBJ2-1; D gene unclear. CDR1 is ENHRY, CDR2 SYGVKD, per germline. This CDR3 spans 12 amino acids. Trimming shortened V by 9 bases and J by 5 bases, and 11 bases separated the two germline ends. Here the CDR3 DNA reads TGTGCCATGTGGCTCAACGACAATGAGCAGTTCTTC. Protein: CAMWLNDNEQFF.

The gene calls are TRBV11-2 and TRBJ2-5; D not certain. V shed 5 bases and J shed 3 bases, with 10 bases lying between them. The CDR3 contains 13 residues. Germline CDR1 is SGHAT and CDR2 is FQNNGV. CDR3 nucleotides: TGTGCCAGCAGCGTTCAGATTGAAGAGACCCAGTACTTC. Encoded protein: CASSVQIEETQYF.

The V and J genes are TRBV7-2 and TRBJ1-2; possible D gene TRBD1, 5 bases. Germline assignment: CDR1 SGHTA and CDR2 FQGNSA. Trimming took off 2 bases at V and 8 bases at J, with 15 bases between the two ends. The length of the CDR3 is 14 residues. CDR3 nucleotides: TGTGCCAGCAGCTTATGGGCAGGGCCGCAAGGCTACACCTTC. This encodes CASSLWAGPQGYTF.

This clone was recorded a few times. The chain uses TRBV6-1 and TRBJ2-1; 9 bases line up with TRBD1. J gave up 4 bases and V 7 bases, and 8 bases lay outside the gene matches. The length of the CDR3 is 15 residues. The germline CDR1 and CDR2 sequences are MNHNS and SASEGT. The CDR3 is CASNLRTGEYNEQFF. CDR3 DNA: TGTGCCAGCAATCTGCGGACAGGGGAATACAATGAGCAGTTCTTC.

This clone was counted only a few times. The chain joins TRBV7-2 to TRBJ1-4, with 9 bases lining up with TRBD1. The CDR3 is made up of 16 amino acids. The trim removed 2 bases at V and 8 bases at J, leaving 9 bases unmatched. CDR1 and CDR2 from the germline V gene are SGHTA and FQGNSA. CDR3 nucleotides: TGTGCCAGCAGCTTACAGGTGGGACAGGGTGGAGAAAAACTGTTTTTT. Its translation: CASSLQVGQGGEKLFF.

V is TRBV6-6 and J is TRBJ2-2, with D possibly being TRBD1 (7 bases). Germline V gene sequence: CDR1 MNHNY, CDR2 SVGAGI (reference sequence). The CDR3 consists of 15 residues. Trimming removed 6 bases at V and 3 bases at J, with 14 bases between. The CDR3 sequence is CASSRGTEHTGELFF. CDR3 sequence (DNA): TGTGCCAGCAGCCGCGGGACAGAACACACCGGGGAGCTGTTTTTT.